This passage covers 13 T cell receptor beta chains from one sample sequenced in a study of CD8+ T cells in alopecia areata. The authors extracted RNA and reverse transcribed it into cDNA as the sequencing template. The repertoire was sequenced with immunoSEQ multiplex PCR; TCRdb's copy has only in-frame clones and lacks some. The sample lists some 210,000 clones, approximately 61% occurring once. The sequencing used CD4+ T cells sorted from blood, collected at week 0. The receptors originated from a human donor with alopecia areata.

This clone was counted only a few times. The same CDR3 can be traced to other DNA sequences in this sample. The chain links TRBV18 to TRBJ2-5; D is unresolved. Germline assignment: CDR1 KGHSH and CDR2 LQKENI. The ends were cut back, 1 base at V and 2 bases at J, with 2 bases in the middle. The CDR3 contains 12 residues. DNA for the CDR3: TGTGCCAGCTCACCACAGCAAGAGACCCAGTACTTC. This sequence encodes CASSPQQETQYF.

The chain joins TRBV25-1 to TRBJ1-4; D is unresolved. The CDR3 is 14 residues long. Between the trimmed V and J ends, which lost 3 bases and 0 bases, there was a span of 5 bases. Germline V CDR1 and CDR2: MGHDK, SYGVNS. The CDR3 sequence: CASSDSSTNEKLFF. CDR3 sequence (DNA): TGTGCCAGCAGTGATTCTTCAACTAATGAAAAACTGTTTTTT.

The genes are TRBV2 and TRBJ1-5; no clear D. The V end lost 7 bases, the J end lost 0 bases, and 10 bases lay between the germline ends. CDR3 length: 14 residues. Germline loops: CDR1 SNHLY, CDR2 FYNNEI. The CDR3 nucleotides read TGTGCCAGCAAAGTATCCTCTAGCAATCAGCCCCAGCATTTT. Translated: CASKVSSSNQPQHF.

A few counts support this clone. Other DNA sequences in the same sample also yield this CDR3. V usage is TRBV5-1 and J usage is TRBJ2-5; D is uncertain. The length of the CDR3 is 14 residues. Deletions cut 0 bases from V and 0 bases from J, with 6 bases between. The germline CDR1 and CDR2 sequences are SGHRS and YFSETQ. DNA for the CDR3: TGCGCCAGCAGCTTGGAGGGATACCAAGAGACCCAGTACTTC. As protein: CASSLEGYQETQYF.

This clone was observed a handful of times. The chain recombines TRBV6-5 with TRBJ2-2; the D gene is possibly TRBD2 (6 bases). This CDR3 has 14 amino acids. V dropped 6 bases and J dropped 2 bases, with 10 bases sitting between them. Germline loops: CDR1 MNHEY, CDR2 SVGAGI. CDR3 sequence (DNA): TGTGCCAGCAGGCCGGGACTCAACACCGGGGAGCTGTTTTTT. This encodes CASRPGLNTGELFF.

The V and J genes are TRBV29-1 and TRBJ1-1; D gene unclear. V lost 5 bases and J 2 bases, leaving 9 bases between the germline ends. CDR3 length equals 12 residues. Germline V gene lookup returns CDR1 SQVTM and CDR2 ANQGSEA. The DNA of the CDR3 is TGCAGCGTTCAAAGGGCTAACACTGAAGCTTTCTTT. Translated: CSVQRANTEAFF.

The chain has TRBV29-1 and TRBJ2-6; a weak D match, TRBD1 (5 bases). The CDR3 length is 13 residues. The V end lost 7 bases, the J end lost 2 bases, and 9 bases lay between the germline ends. Looked up from germline, CDR1 is SQVTM and CDR2 is ANQGSEA. In DNA form, the CDR3 reads TGCAGCGCCGGACATCCTGGGGCCAACGTCCTGACTTTC. It translates to CSAGHPGANVLTF.

This clone was observed a few times. This rearrangement joins TRBV11-3 to TRBJ2-1; D remains unclear. CDR3 length equals 11 residues. Trimming took off 5 bases at V and 10 bases at J, with 9 bases between the two ends. Germline values: CDR1 SGHNT, CDR2 YENEEA. CDR3 sequence: CASSQQTEQFF. Written as DNA, the CDR3 is TGTGCCAGCAGCCAACAAACGGAGCAGTTCTTC.

V and J are TRBV29-1 and TRBJ1-3, with D hard to call. V lost 7 bases and J 11 bases, leaving 15 bases between the germline ends. This CDR3 spans 11 amino acids. Germline V gives CDR1 SQVTM, CDR2 ANQGSEA. The CDR3 coding sequence is TGCAGCGCCGGGGTTCTTGAGGCCATATATTTT. Translation: CSAGVLEAIYF.

V usage is TRBV4-1 and J usage is TRBJ2-7; D remains unclear. The CDR3 spans 15 residues. Trimming cost V 1 base and J 1 base, with 11 bases left between them. Germline-derived CDR1 and CDR2 are MGHRA and YSYEKL. Here the CDR3 DNA reads TGCGCCAGCAGCCAAGGGCAGAGGCCTTCCTACGAGCAGTACTTC. It encodes CASSQGQRPSYEQYF.

This sequence joins TRBV4-1 and TRBJ1-1; D gene unclear. The CDR3 has 14 amino acids. The germline V gene encodes CDR1 MGHRA and CDR2 YSYEKL. Deletions cut 1 base from V and 2 bases from J, with 8 bases between. The CDR3 sequence is CASSQVVRNTEAFF. CDR3 nucleotide sequence: TGCGCCAGCAGCCAAGTTGTGCGTAACACTGAAGCTTTCTTT.

This sequence joins TRBV29-1 and TRBJ2-1; 8 positions agree with TRBD2. Germline V gene lookup returns CDR1 SQVTM and CDR2 ANQGSEA. CDR3 length equals 13 residues. The V gene end was trimmed by 7 bases and the J gene end by 4 bases; junction bases not matched to a gene: 6. For the CDR3, the DNA is TGCAGCGCTCCCAGCGGGAGATACAATGAGCAGTTCTTC. It encodes CSAPSGRYNEQFF.

The chain uses TRBV5-1 and TRBJ2-1; 7 nucleotides align to TRBD1. Germline CDR1 reads SGHRS; CDR2 reads YFSETQ. Trimming removed 2 bases from V and 6 bases from J; junction bases left unmatched: 8. There are 15 residues in the CDR3. The CDR3 coding sequence is TGCGCCAGCAGCTTAGCACAGGGGCTCTTCAATGAGCAGTTCTTC. Its protein product is CASSLAQGLFNEQFF.